One sample yielded the 10 T cell receptor beta chains listed below, sequenced in a study of cytomegalovirus exposure and HLA in healthy donors. Use of 60 Vbeta and 13 Jbeta primers characterized the PCR. Assay used: immunoSEQ multiplex PCR; TCRdb lists only in-frame clones, some missing. The profile shows around 150,000 clones, approximately 80% of them singletons. Input material: PBMCs. The source of these receptors is a man in his thirties or forties in good health and CMV-seronegative.

The rearrangement links TRBV15 to TRBJ2-3; 7 nucleotides agree with TRBD2. CDR3 size: 17 residues. J lost 2 bases, V lost 0 bases, and 8 bases had no gene match. Germline V gives CDR1 LNHNV, CDR2 YYDKDF (reference sequence). CDR3 sequence reads: CATSRDKKAGFTDTQYF. CDR3 nucleotides: TGTGCCACCAGCAGAGATAAAAAAGCGGGGTTCACAGATACGCAGTATTTT.

The chain is built from TRBV7-6 and TRBJ2-3; 7 positions match TRBD2. V lost 1 base, J lost 5 bases, and 9 bases stayed unmatched. This CDR3 contains 16 residues. Germline V gives CDR1 SGHVS, CDR2 FNYEAQ. The chain's CDR3 is CASSLEGGSSKDTQYF. The CDR3 DNA reads TGTGCCAGCAGCTTAGAGGGCGGGAGTTCTAAAGATACGCAGTATTTT.

The chain uses TRBV5-1 and TRBJ1-1, with 8 bases aligning to TRBD1. The germline gives CDR1 SGHRS, CDR2 YFSETQ. The CDR3 spans 14 residues. V was pared by 4 bases and J by 1 base, with 3 bases of the junction left unmatched. The CDR3 DNA follows: TGCGCCAGCAGCGTACAGGGGGAGAACACTGAAGCTTTCTTT. This sequence encodes CASSVQGENTEAFF.

This rearrangement joins TRBV6-1 to TRBJ1-2; D may be TRBD1 (6 bases). This CDR3 comprises 16 residues. V shed 4 bases and J shed 4 bases, with 19 bases lying between them. Germline lookup yields CDR1 MNHNS and CDR2 SASEGT. CDR3 DNA: TGTGCCAGCAGTGCAAATTGGGGCGCAGGGGCCTATGGCTACACCTTC. Its translation: CASSANWGAGAYGYTF.

The CDR3 nucleotides read TGTGCCAGCAAATTAGGACTGGGCTCCTACGAGCAGTACTTC. Amino acids: CASKLGLGSYEQYF. J is TRBJ2-7 and V is TRBV6-5, with D maybe TRBD2 (5 bases). Germline-derived CDR1 and CDR2 are MNHEY and SVGAGI. The CDR3 has 14 residues. V lost 7 bases and J 0 bases, leaving 13 bases between the germline ends.

This chain joins TRBV19 and TRBJ1-3; 8 bases align to TRBD1. Germline V CDR1 and CDR2: LNHDA, SQIVND (reference sequence). The length of the CDR3 is 16 residues. The V and J ends lost 7 bases and 1 base, in that order; junction bases with no gene match: 9. The CDR3 region has the DNA TGTGCCAGTACCGACCAGGGGGCTTTATCTGGAAACACCATATATTTT. Amino acids: CASTDQGALSGNTIYF.

The gene calls are TRBV7-2 and TRBJ2-1; 14 bases line up with TRBD2. This CDR3 has 15 residues. Looked up from germline, CDR1 is SGHTA and CDR2 is FQGNSA. V dropped 4 bases and J dropped 9; count of bases not matched to a gene: 5. For the CDR3, the DNA is TGTGCCAGCAGCTCGACTAGCGGGAGGGCGGCTGAGCAGTTCTTC. Amino acids: CASSSTSGRAAEQFF. The variable domain in full, with the rest retrieved from reference TRBV7-2 and TRBJ2-1, is GAGVSQSPSNKVTEKGKDVELRCDPISGHTALYWYRQSLGQGLEFLIYFQGNSAPDKSGLPSDRFSAERTGGSVSTLTIQRTQQEDSAVYLCASSSTSGRAAEQFFGPGTRLTVL.

This clone came up once. The same CDR3 also results from other DNA sequences found in this sample. J is TRBJ2-5 and V is TRBV15; a weak D match, TRBD2 (6 bases). V was cut by 3 bases and J by 1 base, with 6 bases left in between. The CDR3 contains 13 residues. Germline-derived CDR1 and CDR2 are LNHNV and YYDKDF (reference sequence). CDR3 coding DNA: TGTGCCACCAGCAGGGGGGGCCAAGAGACCCAGTACTTC. This gives the protein CATSRGGQETQYF.

The chain carries TRBV28 and TRBJ2-1; D is perhaps TRBD2 (6 bases). The CDR3 covers 15 residues. Trimming cost V 3 bases and J 7 bases, with 16 bases left between them. The germline V gene encodes CDR1 MDHEN and CDR2 SYDVKM. The DNA of the CDR3 is TGTGCCAGCAGTTTCCCTAGCGAAATATCAAATGAGCAGTTCTTC. Its protein product is CASSFPSEISNEQFF. The full variable domain, in which reference TRBV28 and TRBJ2-1 provide the parts outside the CDR3, is DVKVTQSSRYLVKRTGEKVFLECVQDMDHENMFWYRQDPGLGLRLIYFSYDVKMKEKGDIPEGYSVSREKKERFSLILESASTNQTSMYLCASSFPSEISNEQFFGPGTRLTVL.

The chain links TRBV27 to TRBJ2-1; D is unclear. The V end was cut by 0 bases, the J end by 0 bases, with 6 bases between. Looked up from germline, CDR1 is MNHEY and CDR2 is SMNVEV (reference sequence). CDR3 length: 15 residues. CDR3: CASSLSFSSYNEQFF. In nucleotides, the CDR3 is TGTGCCAGCAGTTTATCGTTCAGCTCCTACAATGAGCAGTTCTTC.